This T cell receptor (beta chain) appears in the sequencing data of a study of T cell responses to AZD1222 COVID-19 vaccine. Germline values: CDR1 SGHAT, CDR2 FQNNGV. After removal of 5 bases from V and 8 bases from J, the junction contained 6 bases not matched to a gene. This CDR3 comprises 13 residues. Study observations and caveats: Spike as a whole was targeted by vaccine-associated CD4 TCRs, dominant at 160-218 and 743-854. With two AZD1222 doses given, Spike-specific TCR breadth and depth both rose. Reportedly, nearly half of unique spike TCRs recognized epitopes outside B.1.351/B.1.1.7 mutations. Possibly, clonal diversity was underestimated; donors were largely white British and included more females.

TCRdb's table, derived via immunoSEQ multiplex PCR, lists solely in-frame clones and lacks some. The sample holds 140,000 or so clones, under 95% seen once. As to this clone: Its target is not known.

This sequence was found in an adult who received the AZD1222 COVID-19 vaccine. The chain links TRBV11-2 to TRBJ1-2, with 9 nucleotides matching TRBD1. The specimen comprised peripheral blood, sampled 28 days after the second AZD1222 dose. Written as DNA, the CDR3 is TGTGCCAGCAGCGAGACAGGGGGTGGGGGCTACACCTTC. This translates into CASSETGGGGYTF.